Sequencing of this T cell receptor (beta chain) was carried out in a study of regulatory T cells in long-lasting Graves disease. Noted time point: newly diagnosed GD, antithyroid drugs for less than 3 months. PBMC RNA was the source of the TCR library. This clonotype was seen repeatedly, ten times or more. Assembly of TCR beta libraries relied on iRepertoire HTBI primers together with Arm-PCR of CDR3 regions. In TCRdb, the multiplex PCR reads were re-called with MiXCR into one record per CDR3 protein. Among about 400,000 distinct CDR3 sequences listed, approximately 16% were seen once. Unmatched junction bases numbered 7, after V lost 6 bases and J lost 4 bases. CDR1 is PRHDT, CDR2 FYEKMQ, per germline (reference sequence). CDR3 length: 14 amino acids. This sample also belongs to another study, concerning T cells in Graves' hyperthyroidism and ophthalmopathy.

The chain is built from TRBV13 and TRBJ2-7, with 9 bases identical to TRBD1. Sequenced here: peripheral blood mononuclear cells (PBMCs), sampled at new diagnosis, from a patient treated with antithyroid drugs. The sequence was collected from a middle-aged woman with Graves disease. The CDR3 loop is CASRTGTGRYEQYF. CDR3 DNA: TGTGCCAGCAGAACCGGGACAGGGCGGTACGAGCAGTACTTC.